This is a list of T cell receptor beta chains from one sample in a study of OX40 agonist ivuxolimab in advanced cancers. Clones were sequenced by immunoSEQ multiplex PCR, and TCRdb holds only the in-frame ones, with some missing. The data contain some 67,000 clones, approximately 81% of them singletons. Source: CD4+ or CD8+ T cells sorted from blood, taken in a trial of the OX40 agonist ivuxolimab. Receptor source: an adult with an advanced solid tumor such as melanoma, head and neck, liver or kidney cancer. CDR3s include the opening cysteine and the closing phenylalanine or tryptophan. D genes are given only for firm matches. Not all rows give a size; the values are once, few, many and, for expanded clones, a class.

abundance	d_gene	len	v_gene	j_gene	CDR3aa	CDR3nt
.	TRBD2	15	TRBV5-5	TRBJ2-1	CASSFRGGTYNEQFF	TGTGCCAGCAGCTTCCGCGGGGGGACTTACAATGAGCAGTTCTTC
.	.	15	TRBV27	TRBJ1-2	CASTNQGGSGYGYTF	TGTGCCAGCACCAATCAAGGGGGGTCTGGCTATGGCTACACCTTC
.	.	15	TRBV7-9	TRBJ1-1	CASSSQGTGGTEAFF	TGTGCCAGCAGCTCCCAAGGGACCGGTGGCACTGAAGCTTTCTTT
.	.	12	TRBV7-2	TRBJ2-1	CASSTTLEYRFF	TGTGCCAGCAGCACTACACTAGAGTACCGGTTCTTC
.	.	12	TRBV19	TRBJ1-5	CASNWGDQPQHF	TGTGCCAGTAATTGGGGAGATCAGCCCCAGCATTTT
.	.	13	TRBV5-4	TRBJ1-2	CASTLDRSYGYTF	TGTGCCAGCACCTTGGACAGAAGCTATGGCTACACCTTC
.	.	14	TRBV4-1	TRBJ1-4	CASSQGQGLEKLFF	TGCGCCAGCAGCCAAGGGCAGGGACTCGAAAAACTGTTTTTT
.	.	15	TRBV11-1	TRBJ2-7	CASSLDKSLTYEQYF	TGTGCCAGCAGCTTAGATAAGTCTCTGACCTACGAGCAGTACTTC
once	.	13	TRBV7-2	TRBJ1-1	CASSWAVNTEAFF	TGTGCCAGCAGCTGGGCTGTGAACACTGAAGCTTTCTTT
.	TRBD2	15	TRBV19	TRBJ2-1	CASRLGAGGMNEQFF	TGTGCCAGTAGACTGGGAGCGGGAGGGATGAATGAGCAGTTCTTC
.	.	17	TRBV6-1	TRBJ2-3	CASSEPRRQVFADTQYF	TGTGCCAGCAGTGAACCGAGACGACAGGTCTTCGCAGATACGCAGTATTTT
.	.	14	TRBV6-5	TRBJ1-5	CASSYSYSNQPQHF	TGTGCCAGCAGTTACTCTTATAGCAATCAGCCCCAGCATTTT
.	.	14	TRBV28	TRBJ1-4	CASIPQAANEKLFF	TGTGCCAGCATCCCCCAGGCGGCTAATGAAAAACTGTTTTTT
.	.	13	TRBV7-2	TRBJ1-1	CASSSTGSTEAFF	TGTGCCAGCAGCAGTACAGGGTCCACTGAAGCTTTCTTT